A single sample gave rise to the 18 T cell receptor beta chains below, sequenced in a study of CD8+ T cells in alopecia areata. After isolation, RNA underwent reverse transcription to generate cDNA as the sequencing template. Repertoires were generated with immunoSEQ multiplex PCR, while TCRdb's copy carries only in-frame clones and drops some. The sample yields about 140,000 clones, 85% to 90% seen once. Treatment specified: oral pan-JAK inhibitor, 5-10 mg twice daily. The sample in question was CD8+ T cells sorted from blood, obtained at week 4, from a patient treated with tofacitinib. These TCRs come from a human donor with alopecia areata.

This sequence joins TRBV5-6 and TRBJ2-7; D is unresolved. Per germline, CDR1 SGHDT and CDR2 YYEEEE. Trimming removed 2 bases at V and 2 bases at J, with 8 bases between. The CDR3 has 13 residues. The CDR3 protein is CASSFGPTYEQYF. The CDR3 DNA is TGTGCCAGCAGCTTCGGTCCTACCTACGAGCAGTACTTC.

CDR3 in amino acids: CASSQRTEYEQYF. The CDR3 nucleotides read TGCGCCAGCAGCCAACGAACGGAGTACGAGCAGTACTTC. The chain joins TRBV4-1 to TRBJ2-7, with D unresolved. From germline, CDR1 is MGHRA and CDR2 YSYEKL. Trimming took 2 bases from V and 4 from J, leaving 9 bases between them. CDR3 size: 13 residues.

J is TRBJ2-1 and V is TRBV5-4, with D unclear. The V end was cut by 1 base, the J end by 0 bases, with 8 bases between. This CDR3 region has 15 residues. The germline V gene has CDR1 SGHNT and CDR2 YYREEE (reference sequence). CDR3 nucleotides: TGTGCCAGCAGCTTGAGGCACCTCTCCTACAATGAGCAGTTCTTC. It translates to CASSLRHLSYNEQFF. Together with reference TRBV5-4 and TRBJ2-1, the CDR3 gives the full variable domain: ETGVTQSPTHLIKTRGQQVTLRCSSQSGHNTVSWYQQALGQGPQFIFQYYREEENGRGNFPPRFSGLQFPNYSSELNVNALELDDSALYLCASSLRHLSYNEQFFGPGTRLTVL.

This clone has a single count. The gene calls are TRBV5-1 and TRBJ2-7; D remains ambiguous. The V gene lost 0 bases and the J gene lost 2 bases, with 6 bases spanning the gap. Germline CDR1 reads SGHRS; CDR2 reads YFSETQ. This CDR3 region has 13 residues. The CDR3 loop reads CASSLDAAYEQYF. The CDR3 coding sequence is TGCGCCAGCAGCTTGGACGCAGCCTACGAGCAGTACTTC.

The rearrangement uses TRBV15 and TRBJ1-2, with 7 positions matching TRBD1. V lost 4 bases to trimming and J lost 8 bases; unmatched junction nucleotides: 4. The CDR3 consists of 12 residues. Germline lookup yields CDR1 LNHNV and CDR2 YYDKDF (reference sequence). The CDR3 nucleotides are TGTGCCACCAGCAACAGGGGAGGGGGCTACACCTTC. Protein: CATSNRGGGYTF. Based on the CDR3 plus reference TRBV15 and TRBJ1-2, the full variable domain is DAMVIQNPRYQVTQFGKPVTLSCSQTLNHNVMYWYQQKSSQAPKLLFHYYDKDFNNEADTPDNFQSRRPNTSFCFLDIRSPGLGDTAMYLCATSNRGGGYTFGSGTRLTVV.

The chain combines TRBV27 with TRBJ1-6; D is unclear. Germline CDR1 is MNHEY and CDR2 is SMNVEV (reference sequence). Deletions cut 5 bases from V and 0 bases from J, with 11 bases between. This CDR3 is built from 16 residues. The chain's CDR3 is CASSGSPSSYNSPLHF. For the CDR3, the DNA is TGTGCCAGCAGTGGCTCGCCGAGCTCCTATAATTCACCCCTCCACTTT.

The rearrangement links TRBV7-6 to TRBJ2-3; 8 bases map to TRBD2. CDR3 size: 14 residues. Trimming took 5 bases from V and 6 from J; bases not matched to a gene: 7. Germline CDR1 and CDR2: SGHVS and FNYEAQ. In DNA, the CDR3 is TGTGCCAGCAGCCCCCTCGGGGGGGCTGATACGCAGTATTTT. Encoded protein: CASSPLGGADTQYF.

The chain has TRBV5-6 and TRBJ2-1, with 7 bases that match TRBD1. V trimming: 0 bases; J trimming: 8 bases; junction bases outside the gene matches: 2. CDR1 and CDR2 (germline): SGHDT, YYEEEE. The CDR3 has 13 amino acids. Here the CDR3 reads CASSLGQGDEQFF. DNA for the CDR3: TGTGCCAGCAGCTTGGGACAGGGCGATGAGCAGTTCTTC.

The CDR3 region has the DNA TGTGCCAGCAGCGCGAGAGGGGGCGAGCAGTACTTC. It translates to CASSARGGEQYF. The chain is built from TRBV7-8 and TRBJ2-7, with a possible D match to TRBD1 (6 bases). V shed 5 bases and J shed 6 bases, with 11 bases lying between them. In germline, CDR1 is SGHVS, CDR2 FQNEAQ. The CDR3 length is 12 residues.

The chain employs TRBV25-1 and TRBJ2-1; 8 bases map to TRBD1. Trimming at V came to 7 bases and at J to 4 bases, leaving 6 bases not matched to a gene. CDR1 and CDR2 (germline): MGHDK, SYGVNS. The length of the CDR3 is 14 residues. The CDR3 reads CASIGQGAYNEQFF. The CDR3 DNA is TGTGCCAGCATTGGACAGGGTGCGTACAATGAGCAGTTCTTC.

The chain has TRBV21-1 and TRBJ2-3. TRBV21-1 is marked as a pseudogene. CDR3 length: 14 amino acids. The DNA for the CDR3 is TGTGCCAGCAGCAAGGGTGAAGCCACAGATACGCAGTATTTT. Translated: CASSKGEATDTQYF.

The chain uses TRBV29-1 and TRBJ2-1; the D gene is possibly TRBD1 (6 bases). V was pared by 5 bases and J by 7 bases, with 12 bases between. The germline CDR1 and CDR2 sequences are SQVTM and ANQGSEA. The CDR3 totals 12 residues. CDR3 sequence: CSVKDRPNEQFF. Written as DNA, the CDR3 is TGCAGCGTTAAGGACAGACCTAATGAGCAGTTCTTC.

CDR3 DNA sequence: TGTGCCAGCAGTACCCGGACAGGGAGGGAAGAGACCCAGTACTTC. This codes for CASSTRTGREETQYF. The gene calls are TRBV27 and TRBJ2-5; perhaps TRBD1 as D (8 bases). V was trimmed by 5 bases and J by 3 bases, leaving 16 bases between them. The CDR3 spans 15 residues. Germline V lookup: CDR1 MNHEY, CDR2 SMNVEV (reference sequence).

The V gene is TRBV7-9, the J gene TRBJ2-3, with D tentatively TRBD1 or TRBD2 (5 bases each). V lost 5 bases, J lost 0 bases, and 21 bases lay in between. The germline gives CDR1 SEHNR, CDR2 FQNEAQ (reference sequence). CDR3 length equals 18 residues. CDR3 nucleotides: TGTGCCAGCAGCACACGGGACGGACCGCCAACTAGCACAGATACGCAGTATTTT. It translates to CASSTRDGPPTSTDTQYF.

The chain is built from TRBV14 and TRBJ2-1; 9 positions agree with TRBD1. Germline V CDR1 and CDR2: SGHDN, FVKESK. V trimming: 3 bases; J trimming: 8 bases; junction bases outside the gene matches: 8. The length of the CDR3 is 15 residues. Here the CDR3 DNA reads TGTGCCAGCAGCCACAGGACAGGGGTCGGGGATGAGCAGTTCTTC. It codes for CASSHRTGVGDEQFF. Together with reference TRBV14 and TRBJ2-1, the CDR3 gives the full variable domain: EAGVTQFPSHSVIEKGQTVTLRCDPISGHDNLYWYRRVMGKEIKFLLHFVKESKQDESGMPNNRFLAERTGGTYSTLKVQPAELEDSGVYFCASSHRTGVGDEQFFGPGTRLTVL.

The V gene is TRBV29-1, the J gene TRBJ2-3, with 7 bases that match TRBD2. CDR3 size: 14 residues. V dropped 3 bases and J dropped 0; count of bases not matched to a gene: 3. Germline values: CDR1 SQVTM, CDR2 ANQGSEA. The CDR3 region has the DNA TGCAGCGTTGACGGGGGGTCTAGCACAGATACGCAGTATTTT. Translated, it gives CSVDGGSSTDTQYF.

V is TRBV19 and J is TRBJ1-5; D possibly corresponds to TRBD1 (5 bases). Germline CDR1 reads LNHDA; CDR2 reads SQIVND (reference sequence). Trimming left V 9 bases short and J 1 base short, with 7 bases between. This CDR3 region has 12 residues. In DNA, the CDR3 is TGTGCCAGCAGACAGAGCAATCAGCCCCAGCATTTT. Translating gives CASRQSNQPQHF.

This chain joins TRBV6-1 and TRBJ1-1, with D possibly TRBD1 on 5 matching bases. The CDR3 extends over 13 amino acids. Trimming took 4 bases from V and 1 from J, leaving 7 bases between them. CDR1 and CDR2 from the germline V gene are MNHNS and SASEGT. CDR3: CASSATENTEAFF. The CDR3 DNA reads TGTGCCAGCAGTGCGACAGAGAACACTGAAGCTTTCTTT.